Listed below are T cell receptor beta chains from one sample, sequenced in a study of blood T cell repertoires in COVID-19. Only in-frame clones appear in the TCRdb table, and some are missing; sequencing was by immunoSEQ multiplex PCR. The data contain around 16,000 clones, roughly four fifths of them singletons. The sample was peripheral blood. The receptors were sampled from a man at least 80 years old with active or convalescent COVID-19. Each CDR3 is given with its conserved first and last residue. D genes are given only for firm matches. Clone size appears in some rows only: once, few, many, or a class for an expanded clone.

v_call	j_call	d_call	clone_size	cdr3_nt	cdr3_aa
TRBV11-3	TRBJ1-2	NA	once	TGTGCCAGCAGCTTAGGCGGGCAAGGCTATGGCTACACCTTC	CASSLGGQGYGYTF
TRBV18	TRBJ2-1	NA	NA	TGTGCCAGCTCACCTGATAGCCCCTCCTACAATGAGCAGTTCTTC	CASSPDSPSYNEQFF
TRBV6-5	TRBJ2-1	NA	NA	TGTGCCAGCAGATGGGGCAGCTTAGGCGATGAGCAGTTCTTC	CASRWGSLGDEQFF
TRBV7-2	TRBJ2-2	NA	NA	TGTGCCAGCAGCATTGGATACAGCTCCGGGGAGCTGTTTTTT	CASSIGYSSGELFF
TRBV6-5	TRBJ2-7	TRBD1	NA	TGTGCCAGCATTGGGGGACAGACCTACGAGCAGTACTTC	CASIGGQTYEQYF
TRBV5-1	TRBJ1-3	TRBD1	NA	TGCGCCAGCAGCCGCCGACAGGGACCGACTGGAAACACCATATATTTT	CASSRRQGPTGNTIYF
TRBV5-8	TRBJ1-5	TRBD1	once	TGTGCCAGCAGCACGGACCGACAGGGGGGGTATCAGCCCCAGCATTTT	CASSTDRQGGYQPQHF
TRBV4-1	TRBJ2-3	TRBD1	NA	TGCGCCAGCAGCTCACCGGGACAGGGGGCGAATACGCAGTATTTT	CASSSPGQGANTQYF
TRBV25-1	TRBJ2-5	NA	NA	TGTGCCAGCAGTGATTACAACCAAGAGACCCAGTACTTC	CASSDYNQETQYF
TRBV18	TRBJ2-7	NA	NA	TGTGCCAGCTCCCTATACACTAGCTACGAGCAGTACTTC	CASSLYTSYEQYF
TRBV7-9	TRBJ1-1	NA	NA	TGTGCCAGCAGACAGATGCAAGGTTTTGAAGCTTTCTTT	CASRQMQGFEAFF
TRBV18	TRBJ1-4	NA	once	TGTGCCAGCTCACCTAACGGGGCAACTAATGAAAAACTGTTTTTT	CASSPNGATNEKLFF
TRBV6-4	TRBJ2-6	TRBD1	hyperexpanded	TGTGCCAGCAGTGACTCGGCTGAACAGGGACAGGGGCCCTCTGGGGCCAACGTCCTGACTTTC	CASSDSAEQGQGPSGANVLTF
TRBV6-4	TRBJ2-1	NA	NA	TGTGCCAGCAGTGATTTATACAGAGCTCGTATCAATGAGCAGTTCTTC	CASSDLYRARINEQFF
TRBV11-2	TRBJ2-3	NA	NA	TGTGCCAGCAGCCCCGGTCGCGGGCGTGGCACAGATACGCAGTATTTT	CASSPGRGRGTDTQYF
TRBV10-2	TRBJ1-1	TRBD1	once	TGCGCCATCGGACAGGGGACAAACACTGAAGCTTTCTTT	CAIGQGTNTEAFF
TRBV27	TRBJ1-1	NA	NA	TGTGCCAGCAGTTTAAACAGGAACACTGAAGCTTTCTTT	CASSLNRNTEAFF
TRBV28	TRBJ2-5	TRBD2	NA	TGTGCCAGCAAATCAGGGCTAGCGGGGGAACAAGAGACCCAGTACTTC	CASKSGLAGEQETQYF
TRBV7-3	TRBJ1-6	TRBD1	NA	TGTGCCAGCAGCGCGTCATTCTCAGGGGGATCACCCCTCCACTTT	CASSASFSGGSPLHF
TRBV10-2	TRBJ2-5	TRBD1	NA	TGCGCCAGCAGTGAGGGACAGGGATGGATCCAGTACTTC	CASSEGQGWIQYF
TRBV12-5	TRBJ1-5	NA	few	TGTGCTAGTGGCCGCGACGGGATCAATCAGCCCCAGCATTTT	CASGRDGINQPQHF
TRBV5-1	TRBJ2-1	NA	NA	TGCGCCAGCAGCTCGAGGGGAGGCTCCTACAATGAGCAGTTCTTC	CASSSRGGSYNEQFF
TRBV28	TRBJ2-2	NA	NA	TGTGCCAGCAGTTCCGGCGGGGCCACCGGGGAGCTGTTTTTT	CASSSGGATGELFF
TRBV28	TRBJ1-5	NA	NA	TGTGCCAGCAGTTTAGCCAGCCACAGTAGTCAGCCCCAGCATTTT	CASSLASHSSQPQHF
TRBV6-2/TRBV6-3	TRBJ1-2	NA	NA	TGTGCCAGCAGTTACGGCAGGGGACATGGCTACACCTTC	CASSYGRGHGYTF
TRBV7-3	TRBJ1-1	NA	NA	TGTGCCAGCAGCTTAACTTTCAGGCAGCTTTACACTGAAGCTTTCTTT	CASSLTFRQLYTEAFF
TRBV11-3	TRBJ1-1	TRBD1	few	TGTGCCAGCAGCTTCAGAACCGGGACAGGGTCCCCTGAAGCTTTCTTT	CASSFRTGTGSPEAFF
TRBV2	TRBJ1-5	NA	NA	TGTGCCAGCAATCTAAAGAGCAATCAGCCCCAGCATTTT	CASNLKSNQPQHF
TRBV5-1	TRBJ2-2	NA	NA	TGCGCCAGCAGCGGTTTGGGACAGAACACCGGGGAGCTGTTTTTT	CASSGLGQNTGELFF
TRBV11-1	TRBJ1-1	TRBD1	NA	TGTGCCAGCAGCTTACAGACAGGGACAGAGGCTTTCTTT	CASSLQTGTEAFF
TRBV4-2	TRBJ1-3	TRBD1	NA	TGTGCCAGCAGCCCGGGACAGGGGGCCGCCAGCTCTGGAAACACCATATATTTT	CASSPGQGAASSGNTIYF
TRBV18	TRBJ1-2	TRBD1	NA	TGTGCCAGCTCACTAGAGGACAGGGTTTCCCTATATGGCTACACCTTC	CASSLEDRVSLYGYTF
TRBV28	TRBJ1-6	NA	few	TGTGCCAGCAGTCAGGGTGACTATAATTCACCCCTCCACTTT	CASSQGDYNSPLHF
TRBV6-4	TRBJ2-3	NA	medium-sized	TGTGCCAGCAGTGAGACGAGGGGGAGCACAGATACGCAGTATTTT	CASSETRGSTDTQYF
TRBV12-3/TRBV12-4	TRBJ2-3	NA	NA	TGTGCCAGCAGCCCGCCGGGGGATACGCAGTATTTT	CASSPPGDTQYF
TRBV28	TRBJ1-2	NA	few	TGTGCCAGCAGAACAGGGTTGCGAGGCTACACCTTC	CASRTGLRGYTF
TRBV7-9	TRBJ2-7	NA	few	TGTGCCAGCAGTCCAACAGGGATCCACGAGCAGTACTTC	CASSPTGIHEQYF